The clone carrying this T cell receptor (beta chain) was picked up one time. The data were taken from a study of cytomegalovirus exposure and HLA in healthy donors. Healthy individuals who donated bone marrow served as the donors. CDR3 length: 14 residues. From germline, CDR1 is MNHEY and CDR2 SMNVEV (reference sequence). V dropped 7 bases and J dropped 2; count of bases not matched to a gene: 8. The PCR contained 60 Vbeta and 13 Jbeta primers. Assay used: immunoSEQ multiplex PCR; TCRdb lists only in-frame clones, some missing. The repertoire holds over 150,000 clones, with roughly three quarters as singletons.

What was sequenced was PBMCs. J is TRBJ2-7 and V is TRBV27; 7 bases agree with TRBD1. This receptor was obtained from a man aged 25-45 years in good health and CMV-seropositive. The CDR3 reads CASNAGTDPYEQYF. In DNA, the CDR3 is TGTGCCAGCAATGCCGGGACAGACCCCTACGAGCAGTACTTC.